This TCR beta chain was identified during a study of T-cell memory formation after mild COVID-19. TCRdb reanalysed the 5' RACE reads using MiXCR and keeps one entry per CDR3 protein. The profile shows roughly 280,000 distinct CDR3 sequences, 15% to 20% of them singletons. In germline, CDR1 is MNHEY, CDR2 SVGAGI. Trimming removed 5 bases from V and 3 bases from J, with 15 bases in between. The length of the CDR3 is 15 residues. A remark on this clonotype: Its specificity is not known.

Study-wide results and limits: Proof of SARS-CoV-2 specificity was absent for the second-wave clones that crested on day 37. Contracting CD8+ clones were enriched in EMRA, CD4+ mainly in CM and EM.

The genes are TRBV6-5 and TRBJ2-3; possible D gene TRBD1, 5 bases. The material sequenced was PBMCs or a T cell subset sorted from them (not recorded which). This receptor was taken from a man aged 18 to 30 who had mild COVID-19 (a few samples of this study predate the infection). Cell type and time point are not known. The CDR3 is CASSGSGSRTDTQYF. The DNA of the CDR3 is TGTGCCAGCAGTGGATCAGGGTCAAGGACAGATACGCAGTATTTT.